This is a list of T cell receptor beta chains from one sample in a study of T cell clones after liver transplantation. The method was immunoSEQ multiplex PCR; TCRdb's version includes in-frame clones alone and lacks a portion of them. The table records some 120,000 clones, approximately 90% of them present only once. The specimen was CD4+ T cells from blood, collected 12 months after liver transplant. The source of these receptors is a human patient who received a liver transplant. Some T cells may trace back to the graft donor. Both conserved end residues are part of each CDR3. A D gene is named only where the DNA matches it firmly. Expanded clones get a size class; other rows say once, few or many, or leave the size out.

V	size	D	J	CDR3	DNA
TRBV5-1	.	TRBD2	TRBJ2-3	CASSSTSTSGRARTDTQYF	TGCGCCAGCAGCTCGACCTCAACTAGCGGGAGGGCCAGGACAGATACGCAGTATTTT
TRBV4-1	once	.	TRBJ2-7	CASSQVGQSYEQYF	TGCGCCAGCAGCCAAGTCGGCCAGTCCTACGAGCAGTACTTC
TRBV11-1	.	.	TRBJ1-1	CASSLVQGSTEAFF	TGTGCCAGCAGCTTAGTACAAGGGTCCACTGAAGCTTTCTTT
TRBV5-4	.	.	TRBJ2-2	CASSLGDPNTGELFF	TGTGCCAGCAGCTTGGGGGACCCGAACACCGGGGAGCTGTTTTTT
TRBV5-1	.	TRBD1	TRBJ2-7	CASSLSQGRNYEQYF	TGCGCCAGCAGCTTGTCACAGGGGCGTAACTACGAGCAGTACTTC
TRBV6-6	.	.	TRBJ2-7	CASSYSFHEQYF	TGTGCCAGCAGTTACTCGTTCCACGAGCAGTACTTC
TRBV27	.	TRBD1	TRBJ1-2	CASSSQGELPNYGYTF	TGTGCCAGCAGTTCACAGGGGGAGCTCCCTAACTATGGCTACACCTTC
TRBV28	.	TRBD2	TRBJ2-1	CASRVGTSGSDEQFF	TGTGCCAGCAGAGTGGGGACTAGCGGGAGCGATGAGCAGTTCTTC
TRBV10-1	.	.	TRBJ2-3	CASSESYPTDTQYF	TGCGCCAGCAGTGAGTCGTATCCTACAGATACGCAGTATTTT
TRBV5-1	.	TRBD2	TRBJ2-3	CASSPAGRGTDTQYF	TGCGCCAGCAGCCCCGCCGGGAGGGGGACAGATACGCAGTATTTT
TRBV7-8	.	.	TRBJ1-1	CASSLNNFEAFF	TGTGCCAGCAGCTTAAATAACTTCGAAGCTTTCTTT
TRBV2	.	.	TRBJ2-5	CASRRQQETQYF	TGTGCCAGCAGGCGGCAGCAAGAGACCCAGTACTTC
TRBV7-8	.	.	TRBJ1-5	CASSIGRVSNQPQHF	TGTGCCAGCAGCATAGGACGGGTCAGCAATCAGCCCCAGCATTTT
TRBV19	.	TRBD1	TRBJ2-4	CASSTRTGGITNIQYF	TGTGCCAGTAGTACCCGGACAGGGGGCATCACAAACATTCAGTACTTC
TRBV2	.	TRBD1	TRBJ2-1	CASKTGTGSYNEQFF	TGTGCCAGCAAGACCGGGACAGGATCCTACAATGAGCAGTTCTTC
TRBV18	.	TRBD2	TRBJ2-4	CASSRTSGRDIQYF	TGTGCCAGCTCACGGACTAGCGGGAGGGACATTCAGTACTTC
TRBV28	.	.	TRBJ1-5	CASSIQTAYSNQPQHF	TGTGCCAGCTCAATACAGACAGCCTATAGCAATCAGCCCCAGCATTTT
TRBV7-9	.	.	TRBJ1-4	CASSAQGRGEKLFF	TGTGCCAGCAGCGCCCAGGGCAGGGGAGAAAAACTGTTTTTT
TRBV11-3	.	.	TRBJ2-7	CASSLDGSREQYF	TGTGCCAGCAGCTTAGACGGATCTCGGGAGCAGTACTTC
TRBV13	.	.	TRBJ1-4	CASSLRSTNEKLFF	TGTGCCAGCAGCTTAAGATCAACTAATGAAAAACTGTTTTTT
TRBV19	.	TRBD2	TRBJ2-2	CASSLRGANTGELFF	TGTGCCAGTAGCCTCCGGGGGGCGAACACCGGGGAGCTGTTTTTT
TRBV21-1	.	.	TRBJ1-4	CASSKRRRDEKLFF	TGTGCCAGCAGCAAGAGAAGGAGGGATGAAAAACTGTTTTTT